This T cell receptor beta chain comes out of a study of T cells in Graves' hyperthyroidism and ophthalmopathy. Study information: Once the initial diagnosis was made, peripheral blood was obtained before any treatment.

Regions amplified from RNA transcripts were the TCR beta CDR3 regions. An initial round of RT-PCR targeting the TCR CDR3 relied on the HTBI primer set. TCRdb analysed the multiplex PCR reads with MiXCR anew, one entry per CDR3 protein. The data hold about 720,000 distinct CDR3 sequences, with under 20% observed a single time. Germline CDR1 is ENHRY and CDR2 is SYGVKD. The CDR3 covers 17 residues. The V end was cut by 2 bases, the J end by 6 bases, with 20 bases between. The hyperthyroidism was newly diagnosed and had lasted under 2 months; the patients were aged 18 to 65. Researchers barred patients who had uncontrolled infection, other autoimmune disease, pregnancy or lactation. This clonotype was seen repeatedly, ten times or more.

The V gene is TRBV10-3, the J gene TRBJ1-5; D perhaps matches TRBD1 (6 bases). The TCR was taken from a woman aged 45-65 years with Graves' hyperthyroidism that later progressed to Graves' ophthalmopathy. Sequenced: blood. CDR3 coding DNA: TGTGCCATCAGTGAGGCGAGCCCAGGGGAGGCCACTCAGCCCCAGCATTTT. Protein product: CAISEASPGEATQPQHF.